This TCR beta chain was identified during a study of T cell clonality in common variable immunodeficiency. Study-wide points: Reportedly, TCR beta sequences from common variable immunodeficiency showed fewer deletions and N-nucleotide insertions.

The germline V gene has CDR1 SQVTM and CDR2 ANQGSEA. This CDR3 is 13 amino acids long. With V trimmed by 7 bases and J by 4 bases, 8 bases remained unmatched. The data were produced by immunoSEQ multiplex PCR, yet TCRdb's version contains in-frame clones alone and is incomplete. The repertoire consists of 15,000 to 20,000 clones, none detected only once. Diagnosis required reduced IgG, IgA and/or IgM with specific antibody deficiency. Most patients and controls had Caucasian heritage. Replacement immunoglobulin had been given to every CVID subject for at least one year. Heparinized whole blood, about 5 to 8.5 ml, came from each donor. This clone was detected many times. What it binds is unknown. Read sequence stops 3 residues before the CDR3 end, and the germline J gene provides the missing end.

The receptor was derived from a human donor with common variable immunodeficiency. The V and J genes are TRBV29-1 and TRBJ2-5, with 8 bases aligning to TRBD1. Sequenced sample: peripheral blood mononuclear cells. CDR3 bases read: TGCAGCGCCTCCGGACAGGGAGGAGAGACC. Its translation is CSASGQGGET. The full CDR3 is CSASGQGGETQYF.